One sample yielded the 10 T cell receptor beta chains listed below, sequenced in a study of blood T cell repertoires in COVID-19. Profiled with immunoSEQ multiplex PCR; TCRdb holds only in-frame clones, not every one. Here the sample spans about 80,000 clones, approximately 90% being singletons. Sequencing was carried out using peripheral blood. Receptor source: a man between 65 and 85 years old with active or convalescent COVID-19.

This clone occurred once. The CDR3 here is CASSPGGGYTF. The CDR3 DNA reads TGTGCCAGCAGCCCAGGGGGTGGCTACACCTTC. V is TRBV5-4 and J is TRBJ1-2; 7 bases agree with TRBD1. This CDR3 contains 11 residues. V dropped 4 bases and J dropped 7; count of bases not matched to a gene: 1. Germline V gene lookup returns CDR1 SGHNT and CDR2 YYREEE (reference sequence).

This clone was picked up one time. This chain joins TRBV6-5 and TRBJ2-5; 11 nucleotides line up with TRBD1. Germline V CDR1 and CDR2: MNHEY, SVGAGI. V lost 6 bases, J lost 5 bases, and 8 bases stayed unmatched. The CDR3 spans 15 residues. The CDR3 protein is CASSRGTGGTETQYF. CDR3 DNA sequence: TGTGCCAGCAGCCGAGGGACAGGGGGAACGGAGACCCAGTACTTC.

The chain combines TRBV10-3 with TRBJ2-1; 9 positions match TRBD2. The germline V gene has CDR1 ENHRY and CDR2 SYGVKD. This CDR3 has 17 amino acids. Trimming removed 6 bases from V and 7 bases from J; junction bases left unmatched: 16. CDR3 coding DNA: TGTGCCATCAGCAGGAGCGGGGGGCCCCCTCCAGGGAATGAGCAGTTCTTC. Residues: CAISRSGGPPPGNEQFF.

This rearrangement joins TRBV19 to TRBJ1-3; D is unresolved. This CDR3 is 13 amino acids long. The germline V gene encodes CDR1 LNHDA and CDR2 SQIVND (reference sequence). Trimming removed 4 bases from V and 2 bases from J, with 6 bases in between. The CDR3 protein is CASSTGAGNTIYF. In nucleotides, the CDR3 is TGTGCCAGTAGTACCGGGGCTGGAAACACCATATATTTT.

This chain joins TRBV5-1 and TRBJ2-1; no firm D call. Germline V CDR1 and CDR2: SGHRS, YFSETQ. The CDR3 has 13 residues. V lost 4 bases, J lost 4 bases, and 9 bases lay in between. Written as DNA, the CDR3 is TGCGCCAGCAGCCCCCCACAGTACAATGAGCAGTTCTTC. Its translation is CASSPPQYNEQFF.

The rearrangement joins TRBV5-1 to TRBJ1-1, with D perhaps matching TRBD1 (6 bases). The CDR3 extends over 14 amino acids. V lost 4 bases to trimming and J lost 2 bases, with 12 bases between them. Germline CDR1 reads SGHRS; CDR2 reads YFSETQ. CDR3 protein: CASSQTGFNTEAFF. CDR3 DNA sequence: TGCGCCAGCAGCCAAACAGGGTTCAACACTGAAGCTTTCTTT.

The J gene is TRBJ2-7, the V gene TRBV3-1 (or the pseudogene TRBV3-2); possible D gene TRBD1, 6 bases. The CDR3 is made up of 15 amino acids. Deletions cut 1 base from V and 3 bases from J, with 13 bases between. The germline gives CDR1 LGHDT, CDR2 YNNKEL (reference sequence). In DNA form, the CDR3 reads TGTGCCAGCAGCCAAGGGGCAGGGGCGCGCTACGAGCAGTACTTC. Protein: CASSQGAGARYEQYF.

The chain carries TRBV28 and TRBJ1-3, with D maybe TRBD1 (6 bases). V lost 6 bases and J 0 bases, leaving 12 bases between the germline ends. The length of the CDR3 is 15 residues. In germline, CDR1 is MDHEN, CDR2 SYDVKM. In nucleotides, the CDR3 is TGTGCCAGCAGCACAGGGACCTACTCTGGAAACACCATATATTTT. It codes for CASSTGTYSGNTIYF.

Here the CDR3 reads CASSPSMGQGNYEQYF. The CDR3 DNA follows: TGTGCCAGCTCACCGTCTATGGGACAGGGGAACTACGAGCAGTACTTC. The chain carries TRBV18 and TRBJ2-7; 10 bases map to TRBD1. The trim removed 3 bases at V and 3 bases at J, leaving 8 bases unmatched. The V gene's germline CDR1 is KGHSH and CDR2 LQKENI. The CDR3 sequence is 16 residues long.

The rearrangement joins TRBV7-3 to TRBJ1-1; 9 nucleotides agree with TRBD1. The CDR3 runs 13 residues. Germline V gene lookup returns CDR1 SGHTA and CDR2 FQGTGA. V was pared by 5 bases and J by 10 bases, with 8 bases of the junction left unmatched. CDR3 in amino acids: CASSELGQGRAFF. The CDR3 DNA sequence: TGTGCCAGCAGCGAACTAGGACAGGGGCGAGCTTTCTTT.